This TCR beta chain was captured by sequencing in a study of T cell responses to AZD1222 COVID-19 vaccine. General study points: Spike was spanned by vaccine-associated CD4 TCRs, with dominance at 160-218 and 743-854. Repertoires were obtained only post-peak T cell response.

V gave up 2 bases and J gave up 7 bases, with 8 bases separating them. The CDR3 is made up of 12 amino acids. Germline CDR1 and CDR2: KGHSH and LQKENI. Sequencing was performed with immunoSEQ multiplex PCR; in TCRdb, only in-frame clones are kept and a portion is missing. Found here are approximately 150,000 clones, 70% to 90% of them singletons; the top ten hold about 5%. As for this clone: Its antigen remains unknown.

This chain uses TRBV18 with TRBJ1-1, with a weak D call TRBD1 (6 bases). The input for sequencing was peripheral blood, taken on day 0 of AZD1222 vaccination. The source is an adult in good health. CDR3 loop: CASSPEGVEAFF. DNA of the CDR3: TGTGCCAGCTCACCAGAGGGGGTTGAAGCTTTCTTT.